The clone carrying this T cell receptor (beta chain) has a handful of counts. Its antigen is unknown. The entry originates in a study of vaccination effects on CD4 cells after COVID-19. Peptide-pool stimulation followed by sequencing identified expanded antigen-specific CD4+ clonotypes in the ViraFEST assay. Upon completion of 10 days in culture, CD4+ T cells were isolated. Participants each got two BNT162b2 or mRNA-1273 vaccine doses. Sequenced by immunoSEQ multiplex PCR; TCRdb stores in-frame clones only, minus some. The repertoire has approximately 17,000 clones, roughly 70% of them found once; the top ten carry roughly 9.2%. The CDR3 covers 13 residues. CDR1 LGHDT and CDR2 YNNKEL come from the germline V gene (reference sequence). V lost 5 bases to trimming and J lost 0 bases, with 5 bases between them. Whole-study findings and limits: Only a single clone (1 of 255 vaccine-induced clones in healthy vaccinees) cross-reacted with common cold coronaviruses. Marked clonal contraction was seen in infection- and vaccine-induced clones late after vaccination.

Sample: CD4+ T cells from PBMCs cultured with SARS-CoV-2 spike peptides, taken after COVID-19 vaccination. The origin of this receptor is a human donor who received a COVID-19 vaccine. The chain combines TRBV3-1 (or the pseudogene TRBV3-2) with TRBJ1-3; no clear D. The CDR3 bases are TGTGCCAGCAGCGGCCTCTCTGGAAACACCATATATTTT. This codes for CASSGLSGNTIYF.